A single sample is the source of the 24 T cell receptor beta chains below, sequenced in a study of human CD8 memory T cell subsets. The TCR beta sequencing libraries came from UMI-labeled 5' RACE. TCRdb re-called the 5' RACE reads, yielding one record per CDR3 amino acid sequence without DNA. The specimen's table records approximately 9,400 distinct CDR3 sequences. Sequenced material: CD8+ T cells from PBMCs. The receptors originated from a human donor in good health.

The chain links TRBV5-5 to TRBJ2-1; TCRdb reports TRBD1, a call that lacks DNA to check it against. Germline CDR1 reads SGHKS; CDR2 reads YYEKEE (reference sequence). This CDR3 spans 15 amino acids. This CDR3 is CASTPRESPLDEQFF.

The chain recombines TRBV12-3 or TRBV12-4 with TRBJ2-7; TCRdb returns TRBD1, unconfirmable since there is no DNA. This CDR3 has 13 residues. The CDR3 sequence: CASSLDPGPEQYF.

The chain is built from TRBV4-1 and TRBJ2-3. Germline-derived CDR1 and CDR2 are MGHRA and YSYEKL. The CDR3 contains 17 residues. CDR3 sequence reads: CASSQKVGDIITDTQYF.

This clonotype is classed as medium-sized (0.01 to 0.1%) by frequency. The rearrangement uses TRBV4-1 and TRBJ1-1. Germline V gene data show CDR1 as MGHRA and CDR2 as YSYEKL. The CDR3 extends over 15 amino acids. CDR3 amino acids: CASSQDQWRLTEAFF.

The chain has TRBV7-9 and TRBJ1-2; TCRdb names TRBD1, which stays unverified in the absence of DNA. Looked up from germline, CDR1 is SEHNR and CDR2 is FQNEAQ (reference sequence). This CDR3 is built from 14 residues. CDR3 sequence: CASSPKGRNYGYTF.

The genes are TRBV7-9 and TRBJ1-5; TCRdb returns TRBD1, unconfirmable since there is no DNA. The CDR3 runs 14 residues. Germline loops: CDR1 SEHNR, CDR2 FQNEAQ (reference sequence). Here the CDR3 reads CASSKQGAHQPQHF.

V gene TRBV6-5 combines with J gene TRBJ2-7; TCRdb selects TRBD1, and the lack of DNA leaves this call unchecked. There are 15 residues in the CDR3. In germline, CDR1 is MNHEY, CDR2 SVGAGI. The CDR3 spells CASSYSRTGAIEQYF.

The chain combines TRBV6-2 or TRBV6-3 with TRBJ2-7. CDR3 length: 13 residues. CDR1 and CDR2 (germline): MNHEY, SVGEGT. The chain's CDR3 is CASSYSGPYEQYF.

The chain employs TRBV12-3 or TRBV12-4 and TRBJ2-1; TCRdb proposes TRBD1, but this gene call is untestable without DNA. The CDR3 is 13 amino acids. Here the CDR3 reads CASSFGGVDEQFF.

V gene TRBV2 combines with J gene TRBJ2-4; without DNA, the TCRdb call of TRBD2 cannot be checked. Germline CDR1 SNHLY, CDR2 FYNNEI. This CDR3 is built from 14 residues. CDR3 loop: CASSDPDRGNIQYF. Supplemented by reference TRBV2 and TRBJ2-4, the full variable domain reads EPEVTQTPSHQVTQMGQEVILRCVPISNHLYFYWYRQILGQKVEFLVSFYNNEISEKSEIFDDQFSVERPDGSNFTLKIRSTKLEDSAMYFCASSDPDRGNIQYFGAGTRLSVL.

The V call is TRBV7-9, the J call TRBJ1-5. Per germline, CDR1 SEHNR and CDR2 FQNEAQ (reference sequence). CDR3 length equals 15 residues. CDR3: CASSRTTGSNQPQHF.

V gene TRBV9 combines with J gene TRBJ2-1; TCRdb reports TRBD1, a call that lacks DNA to check it against. This CDR3 is 13 amino acids long. CDR1 is SGDLS and CDR2 is YYNGEE in the germline V gene. This chain's CDR3 is CASSVGDGNEQFF.

The V gene is TRBV18, the J gene TRBJ2-1; absent DNA, TCRdb's TRBD1 call cannot be checked. This CDR3 has 15 amino acids. Germline values: CDR1 KGHSH, CDR2 LQKENI. The CDR3 reads CASSPGGNSYNEQFF.

V and J are TRBV11-2 and TRBJ1-2. The CDR3 spans 16 residues. CDR1 is SGHAT and CDR2 is FQNNGV in the germline V gene. This CDR3 is CASSFSGYREGLGYTF.

V and J are TRBV2 and TRBJ1-1. The germline V gene encodes CDR1 SNHLY and CDR2 FYNNEI. This CDR3 contains 14 residues. The CDR3 loop reads CASRAGTMNTEAFF.

Measured by frequency, this clonotype is medium-sized (0.01 to 0.1%). This chain connects TRBV6-2 or TRBV6-3 to TRBJ2-5; the D call from TCRdb, TRBD1, cannot be confirmed without DNA. The germline V gene encodes CDR1 MNHEY and CDR2 SVGEGT. The CDR3 length is 15 residues. CDR3 sequence reads: CASTILTDRQETQYF.

The V and J genes are TRBV11-2 and TRBJ2-3; without DNA, the TCRdb call of TRBD1 cannot be checked. Germline V gene lookup returns CDR1 SGHAT and CDR2 FQNNGV. The length of the CDR3 is 16 residues. CDR3 residues: CASSLHRGQGTDTQYF.

This clonotype is labeled medium-sized based on frequency. This chain connects TRBV10-2 to TRBJ1-1; TCRdb picks TRBD1, but there is no DNA to check that call. The germline CDR1 and CDR2 sequences are WSHSY and SAAADI. This CDR3 has 15 amino acids. The CDR3 loop reads CASSESGGGGTEAFF.

This sequence joins TRBV14 and TRBJ2-5; TCRdb picks TRBD1, but there is no DNA to check that call. The CDR3 consists of 13 residues. From germline, CDR1 is SGHDN and CDR2 FVKESK. CDR3 loop: CASSPLGRETQYF. Complete variable domain (other parts from reference TRBV14 and TRBJ2-5): EAGVTQFPSHSVIEKGQTVTLRCDPISGHDNLYWYRRVMGKEIKFLLHFVKESKQDESGMPNNRFLAERTGGTYSTLKVQPAELEDSGVYFCASSPLGRETQYFGPGTRLLVL.

This chain connects TRBV27 to TRBJ1-5; no DNA is available, so the TRBD1 call from TCRdb remains unchecked. CDR3 length equals 16 residues. The germline V gene encodes CDR1 MNHEY and CDR2 SMNVEV (reference sequence). CDR3 amino acids: CASRDLQGNSNQPQHF.

The rearrangement uses TRBV10-2 and TRBJ1-1; the D gene TCRdb calls, TRBD1, cannot be checked with no DNA. CDR1 is WSHSY, CDR2 SAAADI, per germline. The CDR3 loop spans 17 amino acids. CDR3 sequence: CASSEGQPNYMNTEAFF.

The rearrangement uses TRBV29-1 and TRBJ1-5. The CDR3 is 14 residues long. Looked up from germline, CDR1 is SQVTM and CDR2 is ANQGSEA. CDR3 protein: CSASVGGSNQPQHF. Complete variable domain (other parts from reference TRBV29-1 and TRBJ1-5): SAVISQKPSRDICQRGTSLTIQCQVDSQVTMMFWYRQQPGQSLTLIATANQGSEATYESGFVIDKFPISRPNLTFSTLTVSNMSPEDSSIYLCSASVGGSNQPQHFGDGTRLSIL.

The chain combines TRBV14 with TRBJ2-2; TCRdb selects TRBD2, and the lack of DNA leaves this call unchecked. The CDR3 covers 16 residues. CDR1 is SGHDN and CDR2 is FVKESK in the germline V gene. CDR3 sequence reads: CASSQGLAGVTGELFF. Full variable domain (missing parts from reference TRBV14 and TRBJ2-2): EAGVTQFPSHSVIEKGQTVTLRCDPISGHDNLYWYRRVMGKEIKFLLHFVKESKQDESGMPNNRFLAERTGGTYSTLKVQPAELEDSGVYFCASSQGLAGVTGELFFGEGSRLTVL.

This clonotype registers medium-sized by frequency. This chain links TRBV30 with TRBJ2-7; checking the TCRdb D call of TRBD1 is not possible without DNA. CDR3 size: 15 residues. The V gene's germline CDR1 is GTSNPN and CDR2 SVGIG (reference sequence). The chain's CDR3 is CAWSGSGGIVDEQYF.